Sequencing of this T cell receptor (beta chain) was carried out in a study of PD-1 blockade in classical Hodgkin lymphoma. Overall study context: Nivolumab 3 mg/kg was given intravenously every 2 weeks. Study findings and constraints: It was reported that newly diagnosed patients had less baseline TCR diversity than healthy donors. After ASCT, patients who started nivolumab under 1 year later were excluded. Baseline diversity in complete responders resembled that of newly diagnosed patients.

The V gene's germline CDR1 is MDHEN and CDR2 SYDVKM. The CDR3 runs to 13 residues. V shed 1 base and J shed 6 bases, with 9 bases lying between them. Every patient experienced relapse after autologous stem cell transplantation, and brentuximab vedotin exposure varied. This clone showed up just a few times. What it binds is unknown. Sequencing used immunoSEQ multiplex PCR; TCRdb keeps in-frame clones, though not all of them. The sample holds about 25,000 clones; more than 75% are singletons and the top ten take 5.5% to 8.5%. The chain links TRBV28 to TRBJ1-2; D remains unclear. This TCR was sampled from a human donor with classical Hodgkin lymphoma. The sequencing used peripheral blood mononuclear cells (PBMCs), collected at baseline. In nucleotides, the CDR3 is TGTGCCAGCAGTTTATCCTGGGTGGATGGCTACACCTTC. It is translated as CASSLSWVDGYTF.